This TCR beta chain is drawn from a study of spatial heterogeneity in lung cancer. Across the study: Fewer alpha-chain than beta-chain sequences were consistently detected.

Many counts were recorded for this clonotype. Its target is not known. V was cut by 5 bases and J by 7 bases, with 18 bases left in between. The CDR3 covers 15 residues. Study-wide results and limits: Tumoral mutation counts were tracked by counts of expanded intratumoral alpha and beta TCRs.

Each CDR3 protein gets one entry after TCRdb re-called the 5' RACE reads with MiXCR. Of around 20,000 distinct CDR3 sequences listed, under 3.5% are singletons. The time point: sample taken at primary tumor resection. The donors were about 67 patients with non-small cell lung cancer that was early-stage and untreated. Whole RNA came from tumor, nontumor lung or frozen PBMC and was sequenced without being sorted. This sequence was found in a male donor with early-stage non-small cell lung cancer. This sequence joins TRBV12-3 or TRBV12-4 and TRBJ2-1; D possibly corresponds to TRBD2 (5 bases). The specimen comprised lung tumor tissue, sampled at surgery. CDR3 bases: TGTGCCAGCAGTCGGACGGGAAGCCCGGTAAATGAGCAGTTCTTC. Translating gives CASSRTGSPVNEQFF.